This T cell receptor beta chain originates from a study of blood T cell repertoires in COVID-19. V dropped 0 bases and J dropped 4 bases, with 4 bases sitting between them. Per germline, CDR1 SGHKS and CDR2 YYEKEE (reference sequence). The CDR3 sequence is 12 residues long. The protocol was immunoSEQ multiplex PCR, while the TCRdb copy is restricted to in-frame clones and leaves out a portion. Of 100,000 to 110,000 clones in the sample, approximately 84% were seen once. This chain uses TRBV5-5 with TRBJ1-2; no firm D call. The clonotype comes from a man aged 25 to 40 in a cohort sampled during active COVID-19. Sample: peripheral blood. CDR3 in DNA: TGTGCCAGCAGCTTGGCCAGCTATGGCTACACCTTC. Translated: CASSLASYGYTF.